These 29 T cell receptor beta chains came from one sample sequenced in a study of cytomegalovirus exposure and HLA in healthy donors. PCR was performed using 60 Vbeta and 13 Jbeta primers. Data came from immunoSEQ multiplex PCR; TCRdb stores just in-frame clones and leaves some out. The sample shows 100,000 to 150,000 clones, roughly four fifths of them seen only once. Sequenced sample: PBMCs. Receptor source: a woman aged 60-75 years in good health and CMV-seropositive.

This clone was seen a few times. J is TRBJ1-4 and V is TRBV5-8, with D hard to call. From germline, CDR1 is SGHTS and CDR2 YDEGEE. Trimming pared 4 bases from V and 5 bases from J, leaving 6 bases between. The CDR3 sequence is 12 residues long. CDR3 sequence: CASSPQNEKLFF. The CDR3 DNA sequence: TGTGCCAGCAGCCCACAGAATGAAAAACTGTTTTTT.

The chain couples TRBV4-1 to TRBJ2-3; the match to TRBD2 covers 9 bases. This CDR3 is 15 amino acids long. The germline V gene encodes CDR1 MGHRA and CDR2 YSYEKL. Trimming at V came to 3 bases and at J to 5 bases, leaving 6 bases not matched to a gene. The CDR3 DNA reads as TGCGCCAGCAGCCAGGTAGCGGGAGAGGTAGATACGCAGTATTTT. Its protein product is CASSQVAGEVDTQYF.

The gene calls are TRBV6-6 and TRBJ2-1; D ambiguous. Trimming shortened V by 1 base and J by 5 bases, and 12 bases separated the two germline ends. The CDR3 runs to 15 residues. Germline V gene sequence: CDR1 MNHNY, CDR2 SVGAGI (reference sequence). DNA of the CDR3: TGTGCCAGCAGTTACTTAGTTTCGGGTGACAATGAGCAGTTCTTC. This translates into CASSYLVSGDNEQFF.

The chain is built from TRBV6-6 and TRBJ1-5, with 10 bases aligning to TRBD1. The germline V gene has CDR1 MNHNY and CDR2 SVGAGI (reference sequence). The CDR3 has 15 amino acids. V shed 6 bases, J shed 7 bases, and the junction held 9 bases outside the gene matches. The CDR3 region is CASRSDRGLGQPQHF. In nucleotides, the CDR3 is TGTGCCAGCAGATCCGACAGGGGGCTAGGGCAGCCCCAGCATTTT.

To note about this clone: The same CDR3 can be traced to other DNA sequences in this sample. The V and J genes are TRBV7-9 and TRBJ2-7; 12 nucleotides agree with TRBD1. The CDR3 spans 13 residues. Germline CDR1 is SEHNR and CDR2 is FQNEAQ (reference sequence). V lost 8 bases, J lost 7 bases, and 6 bases stayed unmatched. CDR3 region: CASHGTGGREQYF. The CDR3 nucleotides read TGTGCCAGCCATGGGACAGGGGGCAGGGAGCAGTACTTC.

This chain uses TRBV4-1 with TRBJ1-4, with 8 bases lining up with TRBD1. Germline V lookup: CDR1 MGHRA, CDR2 YSYEKL. The CDR3 length is 16 residues. V trimming: 4 bases; J trimming: 6 bases; junction bases outside the gene matches: 10. CDR3 loop: CASSRATGGAYEKLFF. The CDR3, as DNA: TGCGCCAGCAGCCGCGCAACAGGGGGAGCTTATGAAAAACTGTTTTTT.

This chain joins TRBV5-1 and TRBJ1-1, with D unresolved. CDR3 length equals 16 residues. With 0 bases removed from V and 1 base from J, the gap between germline ends came to 13 bases. Germline V gene lookup returns CDR1 SGHRS and CDR2 YFSETQ. CDR3 in amino acids: CASSLVTNGQNTEAFF. In nucleotides, the CDR3 is TGCGCCAGCAGCTTGGTAACGAACGGTCAGAACACTGAAGCTTTCTTT.

A few counts support this clone. This chain connects TRBV6-1 to TRBJ2-3; 11 bases align to TRBD2. The CDR3 consists of 16 residues. Germline lookup yields CDR1 MNHNS and CDR2 SASEGT. After removal of 4 bases from V and 8 bases from J, the junction contained 11 bases not matched to a gene. CDR3 in amino acids: CASSGPSSGRPGTQYF. The CDR3, as DNA: TGTGCCAGCAGTGGCCCCTCTAGCGGGAGGCCCGGTACGCAGTATTTT.

The rearrangement joins TRBV9 to TRBJ1-3, with D perhaps matching TRBD1 (5 bases). The CDR3 runs to 14 residues. Trimming stripped 0 bases from V and 4 bases from J, with 8 bases between. The germline V gene encodes CDR1 SGDLS and CDR2 YYNGEE. CDR3 DNA: TGTGCCAGCAGCGTAGCATCAGGGGGAAACACCATATATTTT. The encoded protein is CASSVASGGNTIYF.

V and J are TRBV11-2 and TRBJ2-5, with D maybe TRBD1 (6 bases). Per germline, CDR1 SGHAT and CDR2 FQNNGV. The V and J ends lost 2 bases and 1 base respectively, with 8 bases between them. The CDR3 sequence is 14 residues long. The CDR3 DNA is TGTGCCAGCAGCTTATTCAGGGGCCAAGAGACCCAGTACTTC. Residues: CASSLFRGQETQYF.

This clone was counted a single time. The chain links TRBV15 to TRBJ1-6; TRBD1 is a possible D gene (5 bases). The CDR3 sequence is 14 residues long. V was clipped by 0 bases and J by 7 bases, with 7 bases between them. The germline gives CDR1 LNHNV, CDR2 YYDKDF (reference sequence). CDR3 region: CATSRDRVNSPLHF. CDR3 DNA sequence: TGTGCCACCAGCAGAGACAGGGTCAATTCACCCCTCCACTTT.

The CDR3 reads CASSYSPRASDEQYF. DNA for the CDR3: TGTGCCAGCAGTTACTCTCCCAGGGCCTCTGACGAGCAGTACTTC. The V call is TRBV6-5, the J call TRBJ2-7; the D gene is possibly TRBD1 (5 bases). The V gene lost 0 bases and the J gene lost 5 bases, with 14 bases spanning the gap. The CDR3 covers 15 residues. Germline assignment: CDR1 MNHEY and CDR2 SVGAGI.

The gene calls are TRBV29-1 and TRBJ1-1, with 12 bases matching TRBD1. Germline loops: CDR1 SQVTM, CDR2 ANQGSEA. The CDR3 runs 16 residues. The junction had 13 bases not matched to a gene; V was cut back by 5 bases and J by 6 bases. The CDR3 sequence is CSVFHFGGQGAAEAFF. Here the CDR3 DNA reads TGCAGCGTTTTTCACTTTGGGGGACAGGGGGCGGCTGAAGCTTTCTTT.

This chain links TRBV6-9 with TRBJ2-5; TRBD2 matches at 10 bases. Germline trimming cut 5 bases from V and 1 base from J; bases unmatched to any gene: 4. CDR3 length: 15 residues. Germline loops: CDR1 MNHGY, CDR2 SVAAGI. The chain's CDR3 is CASSPSGRGQETQYF. The CDR3 DNA sequence: TGTGCCAGCAGTCCGAGCGGGAGGGGCCAAGAGACCCAGTACTTC.

With respect to this clone: This sample includes further DNA sequences coding for the same CDR3. This chain connects TRBV6-1 to TRBJ1-5, with TRBD1 as a possible D gene (6 bases). The CDR3 runs to 14 residues. V lost 4 bases to trimming and J lost 7 bases, with 14 bases between them. Germline assignment: CDR1 MNHNS and CDR2 SASEGT. The CDR3 spells CASSAQGSNQPQHF. The CDR3 DNA reads as TGTGCCAGCAGTGCACAGGGTTCAAACCAGCCCCAGCATTTT.

V gene TRBV7-9 combines with J gene TRBJ2-5; 8 bases map to TRBD1. The CDR3 contains 16 residues. With V trimmed by 4 bases and J by 3 bases, 10 bases remained unmatched. Per the germline V gene, CDR1 is SEHNR and CDR2 is FQNEAQ (reference sequence). CDR3 sequence (DNA): TGTGCCAGCAGCTACGACAGGGGAGTTCGTGAAGAGACCCAGTACTTC. Translation: CASSYDRGVREETQYF. Complete variable domain (other parts from reference TRBV7-9 and TRBJ2-5): DTGVSQNPRHKITKRGQNVTFRCDPISEHNRLYWYRQTLGQGPEFLTYFQNEAQLEKSRLLSDRFSAERPKGSFSTLEIQRTEQGDSAMYLCASSYDRGVREETQYFGPGTRLLVL.

The chain has TRBV10-3 and TRBJ2-5, with D perhaps matching TRBD1 (6 bases). V was trimmed by 2 bases and J by 0 bases, leaving 10 bases between them. Germline V gene sequence: CDR1 ENHRY, CDR2 SYGVKD. The CDR3 sequence is 15 residues long. Here the CDR3 DNA reads TGTGCCATCAGTGAGGGCAGGACAGACCAAGAGACCCAGTACTTC. Translated: CAISEGRTDQETQYF.

This clone was picked up a small number of times. The chain links TRBV6-5 to TRBJ1-2; perhaps TRBD1 as D (5 bases). This CDR3 contains 13 residues. Per the germline V gene, CDR1 is MNHEY and CDR2 is SVGAGI. V dropped 8 bases and J dropped 7 bases, with 17 bases sitting between them. As DNA, the CDR3 is TGTGCCAGCCAAACGGTTCAGGGAATTGGCTACACCTTC. Residues: CASQTVQGIGYTF.

The chain recombines TRBV30 with TRBJ2-1; TRBD1 matches 10 bases. Per germline, CDR1 GTSNPN and CDR2 SVGIG (reference sequence). After removal of 5 bases from V and 7 bases from J, the junction contained 5 bases not matched to a gene. This CDR3 spans 13 amino acids. The DNA for the CDR3 is TGTGCCTGGGCTTCGGGACAGGGGAATGAGCAGTTCTTC. This translates into CAWASGQGNEQFF. The whole variable domain, remainder taken from reference TRBV30 and TRBJ2-1, is SQTIHQWPATLVQPVGSPLSLECTVEGTSNPNLYWYRQAAGRGLQLLFYSVGIGQISSEVPQNLSASRPQDRQFILSSKKLLLSDSGFYLCAWASGQGNEQFFGPGTRLTVL.

V usage is TRBV2 and J usage is TRBJ2-3, with D tentatively TRBD2 (7 bases). Germline V gene sequence: CDR1 SNHLY, CDR2 FYNNEI. This CDR3 is 13 amino acids long. Trimming cost V 6 bases and J 1 base, with 8 bases left between them. The CDR3 nucleotides read TGTGCCAGCAGGCGGGGGCGCACAGATACGCAGTATTTT. It codes for CASRRGRTDTQYF.

A single count supports this clone. The chain has TRBV2 and TRBJ1-1, with a tentative D call TRBD1 (6 bases). Trimming removed 6 bases from V and 5 bases from J, with 16 bases in between. The CDR3 runs to 14 residues. Germline values: CDR1 SNHLY, CDR2 FYNNEI. The DNA of the CDR3 is TGTGCCAGCAGGATCTTTGGGGGCGGGACTGAAGCTTTCTTT. Amino acid sequence: CASRIFGGGTEAFF.

The chain recombines TRBV2 with TRBJ1-4, with TRBD1 as a possible D gene (6 bases). CDR1 is SNHLY and CDR2 is FYNNEI in the germline V gene. The ends were cut back, 7 bases at V and 0 bases at J, with 9 bases in the middle. CDR3 length: 14 amino acids. CDR3 DNA: TGTGCCAGCACTAGGACAGCAACTAATGAAAAACTGTTTTTT. Its protein product is CASTRTATNEKLFF. The full variable domain, with the rest looked up from reference TRBV2 and TRBJ1-4, is EPEVTQTPSHQVTQMGQEVILRCVPISNHLYFYWYRQILGQKVEFLVSFYNNEISEKSEIFDDQFSVERPDGSNFTLKIRSTKLEDSAMYFCASTRTATNEKLFFGSGTQLSVL.

The chain joins TRBV6-1 to TRBJ2-5, with D possibly being TRBD1 (5 bases). The CDR3 extends over 19 amino acids. V was trimmed by 0 bases and J by 3 bases, leaving 23 bases between them. Germline V gene data show CDR1 as MNHNS and CDR2 as SASEGT. The CDR3 nucleotides are TGTGCCAGCAGTGAAGCGCTTCGGGTTTGGGTGACAGAGGAAGAGACCCAGTACTTC. This codes for CASSEALRVWVTEEETQYF.

The chain's CDR3 is CASSQQGALGTGELFF. CDR3 in DNA: TGTGCCAGCAGCCAACAGGGGGCGCTGGGCACCGGGGAGCTGTTTTTT. The chain carries TRBV6-6 and TRBJ2-2; 9 bases fit TRBD1. Germline values: CDR1 MNHNY, CDR2 SVGAGI (reference sequence). The CDR3 is 16 residues long. With V trimmed by 6 bases and J by 4 bases, 9 bases remained unmatched.

The rearrangement joins TRBV2 to TRBJ2-1; D possibly corresponds to TRBD1 (5 bases). This CDR3 comprises 16 residues. Germline V CDR1 and CDR2: SNHLY, FYNNEI. V was shortened by 11 bases and J by 3 bases, with 23 bases between the two germline ends. The CDR3 reads CAQTSSWGAVYNEQFF. For the CDR3, the DNA is TGTGCCCAAACCAGCAGTTGGGGCGCAGTCTACAATGAGCAGTTCTTC.

The chain carries TRBV29-1 and TRBJ1-1; tentatively, D is TRBD1 (5 bases). Trimming left V 2 bases short and J 6 bases short, with 10 bases between. Germline values: CDR1 SQVTM, CDR2 ANQGSEA. CDR3 size: 12 residues. The DNA for the CDR3 is TGCAGCGTTGAACTTAGGGACTCTGAAGCTTTCTTT. Residues: CSVELRDSEAFF.

This clone showed up just a few times. This chain joins TRBV5-1 and TRBJ2-5; 7 nucleotides align to TRBD1. From germline, CDR1 is SGHRS and CDR2 YFSETQ. The CDR3 consists of 13 residues. The J segment lost 5 bases and the V segment lost 5 bases, leaving 6 bases of the junction unmatched. CDR3 bases: TGCGCCAGCAGGGACAGGAGCTGGGAGACCCAGTACTTC. Its translation: CASRDRSWETQYF.

This chain links TRBV7-2 with TRBJ1-2, with TRBD1 matching 7 bases. CDR1 and CDR2 (germline): SGHTA, FQGNSA. This CDR3 has 14 residues. Trimming removed 7 bases from V and 6 bases from J; junction bases left unmatched: 11. The CDR3 DNA sequence: TGTGCCAGCACCATAAGACAGGGCGACCATGGCTACACCTTC. As protein: CASTIRQGDHGYTF.

J is TRBJ1-2 and V is TRBV6-1; D is possibly TRBD1 (5 bases). Between the trimmed V and J ends, which lost 11 bases and 3 bases, there was a span of 16 bases. Germline V lookup: CDR1 MNHNS, CDR2 SASEGT. This CDR3 is built from 13 residues. In nucleotides, the CDR3 is TGTGCCCTGCGAAGGGGAGGTTACTATGGCTACACCTTC. It translates to CALRRGGYYGYTF.